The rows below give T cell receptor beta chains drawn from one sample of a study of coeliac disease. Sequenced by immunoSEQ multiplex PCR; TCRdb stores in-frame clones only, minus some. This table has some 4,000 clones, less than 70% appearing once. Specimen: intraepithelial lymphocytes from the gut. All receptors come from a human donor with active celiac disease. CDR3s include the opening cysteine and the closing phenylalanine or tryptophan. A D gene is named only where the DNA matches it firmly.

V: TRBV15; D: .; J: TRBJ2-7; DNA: TGTGCCACCAGCAGAGATCACGACAGCCACTACGAGCAGTACTTC; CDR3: CATSRDHDSHYEQYF
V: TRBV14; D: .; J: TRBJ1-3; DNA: TGTGCCAGCAGTCGGGTACCCTCTGGAAACACCATATATTTT; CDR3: CASSRVPSGNTIYF
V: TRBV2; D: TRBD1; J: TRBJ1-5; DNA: TGTGCCAGCAGGACAGGGGGCGCAGGAGATCAGCCCCAGCATTTT; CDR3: CASRTGGAGDQPQHF
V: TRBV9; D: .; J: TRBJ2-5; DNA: TGTGCCAGCAGCGTGAGCCCAACAGAGAAGGAGACCCAGTACTTC; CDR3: CASSVSPTEKETQYF
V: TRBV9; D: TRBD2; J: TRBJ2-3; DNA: TGTGCCAGCAGCTCCGCGGGAGGCCGTGGCACAGATACGCAGTATTTT; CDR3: CASSSAGGRGTDTQYF
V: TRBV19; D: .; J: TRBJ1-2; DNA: TGTGCCAGTGTCTCCGACAGTTACTATGGCTACACCTTC; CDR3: CASVSDSYYGYTF
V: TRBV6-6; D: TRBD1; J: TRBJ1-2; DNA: TGTGCCAGCAGCGATTGGACAGGGGGTGGAGGCTACACCTTC; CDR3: CASSDWTGGGGYTF
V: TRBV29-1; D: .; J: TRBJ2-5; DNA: TGCAGCGTTGACCCCCTACTAGTCAGTTTTCAAGAGACCCAGTACTTC; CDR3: CSVDPLLVSFQETQYF
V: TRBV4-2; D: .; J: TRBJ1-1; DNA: TGTGCCAGCAGCCAGGGGCAGGGGAGCACTGAAGCTTTCTTT; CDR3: CASSQGQGSTEAFF
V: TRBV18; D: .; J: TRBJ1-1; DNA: TGTGCCAGCTCACCACCGGTGGGGGGCGGGGGGCTGACTTTCTTT; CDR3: CASSPPVGGGGLTFF
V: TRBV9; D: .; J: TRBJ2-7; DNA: TGTGCCAGCAGCGTAGCTCCACGAATAAAACAGGGAGAGGGGTACGAGCAGTACTTC; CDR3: CASSVAPRIKQGEGYEQYF
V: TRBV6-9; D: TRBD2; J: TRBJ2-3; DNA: TGTGCCAGCAGTTACGTAGCGGGGACCACAGATACGCAGTATTTT; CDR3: CASSYVAGTTDTQYF
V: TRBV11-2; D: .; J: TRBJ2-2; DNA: TGTGCCAGCAGCGGGGGTGTGGGACATCTCGGCGGGGAGCTGTTTTTT; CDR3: CASSGGVGHLGGELFF
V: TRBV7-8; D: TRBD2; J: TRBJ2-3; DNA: TGTGCCAGCAGCCCCGAAGGTAGCGGGAGGGATACGCAGTATTTT; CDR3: CASSPEGSGRDTQYF
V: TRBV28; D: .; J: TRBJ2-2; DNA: TGTGCCAGCAGTTTCCAGGGCGGGGAGCTGTTTTTT; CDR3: CASSFQGGELFF
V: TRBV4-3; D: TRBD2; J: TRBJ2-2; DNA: TGCGCCAGCAGCCAAGATGGGACATGGGGGACTAGTGGGCACCGGGGAGCTGTTTTT; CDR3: CASSQDGTWGTSGHRGAVF
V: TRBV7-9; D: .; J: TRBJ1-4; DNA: TGTGCCAGCAGCTATAACCCGGGACACTCTAATGAAAAACTGTTTTTT; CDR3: CASSYNPGHSNEKLFF